This TCR beta chain was sequenced in a study of response to subunit inactivated influenza vaccine. Study conclusions and caveats: A suggestion made by the authors is that each seasonal influenza vaccination recruits few new T cells.

This clonotype was observed at least ten times. The antigen remains unidentified. MiXCR, run by TCRdb on the RT-PCR reads, gives a single entry per CDR3 protein. The sample yields fewer than 400,000 distinct CDR3 sequences, 21% seen once. V was cut by 3 bases and J by 0 bases, with 6 bases left in between. The CDR3 loop spans 14 amino acids. Specimen: PBMCs from blood, collected 21 months after vaccination. The gene calls are TRBV12-3 or TRBV12-4 and TRBJ1-3, with D uncertain. The clonotype comes from a man aged 45 to 75 who received an inactivated influenza vaccine. The CDR3, as DNA: TGTGCCAGCAGTTTTAGCCGCTCTGGAAACACCATATATTTT. Translated, it gives CASSFSRSGNTIYF.